Below are 29 T cell receptor beta chains sequenced from a single sample in a study of blood T cell repertoires in COVID-19. Clones were read by immunoSEQ multiplex PCR, and TCRdb kept only the in-frame ones, dropping some. This sample has about 120,000 clones, with around 87% found just once. The sequenced sample was peripheral blood. The receptor source for this set is a woman aged 60-75 years with COVID-19, enrolled during active disease.

The V gene is TRBV2, the J gene TRBJ2-2; tentatively, D is TRBD1 (6 bases). Germline CDR1 and CDR2: SNHLY and FYNNEI. V lost 9 bases, J lost 5 bases, and 19 bases lay in between. The CDR3 runs 15 residues. The CDR3 region has the DNA TGTGCCAGGAAAGAACAGGGAGTTCGAACCGGGGAGCTGTTTTTT. Protein sequence: CARKEQGVRTGELFF.

The chain joins TRBV7-2 to TRBJ2-2; D gene ambiguous. The germline V gene has CDR1 SGHTA and CDR2 FQGNSA. The ends were cut back, 1 base at V and 2 bases at J, with 8 bases in the middle. The length of the CDR3 is 15 residues. The CDR3 is CASSLVSLNTGELFF. CDR3 nucleotides: TGTGCCAGCAGCTTAGTCTCCTTAAACACCGGGGAGCTGTTTTTT.

The genes are TRBV11-3 and TRBJ2-5, with D possibly TRBD1 on 5 matching bases. Trimming left V 5 bases short and J 4 bases short, with 11 bases between. From germline, CDR1 is SGHNT and CDR2 YENEEA. The CDR3 has 13 residues. CDR3 DNA: TGTGCCAGCAGCACAGGAAGGGGAGAGACCCAGTACTTC. This codes for CASSTGRGETQYF.

The V call is TRBV18, the J call TRBJ1-1; D is undetermined. V lost 3 bases and J 0 bases, leaving 8 bases between the germline ends. Germline values: CDR1 KGHSH, CDR2 LQKENI. The CDR3 totals 14 residues. The CDR3 spells CASSPRDLNTEAFF. The CDR3 coding sequence is TGTGCCAGCTCACCCCGGGATCTGAACACTGAAGCTTTCTTT.

This clone was found a few times. The rearrangement uses TRBV10-3 and TRBJ1-2; D is ambiguous. The germline V and J ends were trimmed by 4 bases and 4 bases, with 10 bases remaining between them. The CDR3 consists of 13 residues. Per germline, CDR1 ENHRY and CDR2 SYGVKD. This chain's CDR3 is CAISVIEAYGYTF. As DNA, the CDR3 is TGTGCCATCAGTGTCATCGAGGCCTATGGCTACACCTTC.

The rearrangement uses TRBV19 and TRBJ1-6; 9 nucleotides agree with TRBD1. This CDR3 spans 14 amino acids. After removal of 5 bases from V and 8 bases from J, the junction contained 4 bases not matched to a gene. CDR1 and CDR2 from the germline V gene are LNHDA and SQIVND (reference sequence). CDR3 region: CASSVQGAHSPLHF. The CDR3 coding sequence is TGTGCCAGTAGTGTACAGGGGGCCCATTCACCCCTCCACTTT.

Only one count was recorded for this clone. The rearrangement links TRBV6-5 to TRBJ2-1; D perhaps matches TRBD2 (6 bases). There are 16 residues in the CDR3. Germline CDR1 is MNHEY and CDR2 is SVGAGI. The V end was cut by 2 bases, the J end by 6 bases, with 17 bases between. DNA of the CDR3: TGTGCCAGCAGTTACGGGGGGATACCGGGCCTCAATGAGCAGTTCTTC. Its translation: CASSYGGIPGLNEQFF.

This clone was detected only once. This chain joins TRBV18 and TRBJ1-5; D remains unclear. This CDR3 contains 12 residues. The germline CDR1 and CDR2 sequences are KGHSH and LQKENI. Trimming removed 4 bases from V and 6 bases from J, with 7 bases in between. The CDR3 reads CASSLGSQPQHF. Written as DNA, the CDR3 is TGTGCCAGCTCACTGGGGAGTCAGCCCCAGCATTTT.

The V and J genes are TRBV27 and TRBJ1-1, with D unresolved. This CDR3 is 13 amino acids long. Germline values: CDR1 MNHEY, CDR2 SMNVEV (reference sequence). With 3 bases removed from V and 2 bases from J, the gap between germline ends came to 7 bases. The CDR3 region is CASSLTYNTEAFF. The CDR3 DNA sequence: TGTGCCAGCAGTTTGACATATAACACTGAAGCTTTCTTT.

The V and J genes are TRBV5-4 and TRBJ1-1, with TRBD1 matching over 8 bases. The V segment lost 2 bases and the J segment 6 bases; nucleotides outside the gene matches: 3. Germline CDR1 is SGHNT and CDR2 is YYREEE (reference sequence). CDR3 size: 13 residues. The CDR3 sequence: CASSLAGGPEAFF. CDR3 coding DNA: TGTGCCAGCAGCTTAGCAGGGGGCCCTGAAGCTTTCTTT.

This clone has only one observation. The V gene is TRBV5-1, the J gene TRBJ2-1, with 9 bases matching TRBD1. The CDR3 is made up of 16 amino acids. The germline V gene has CDR1 SGHRS and CDR2 YFSETQ. J lost 3 bases, V lost 4 bases, and 8 bases had no gene match. DNA for the CDR3: TGCGCCAGCAGCCCAACCCGGGACAGGGTCTACAATGAGCAGTTCTTC. This codes for CASSPTRDRVYNEQFF.

The chain employs TRBV21-1 and TRBJ2-1; the D call of TRBD2 is as the table states it, not checked on the DNA. TRBV21-1 represents a pseudogene. CDR3 length: 14 residues. The CDR3 loop is CASSKGFRVSEQFF. The DNA for the CDR3 is TGTGCCAGCAGCAAAGGGTTTCGGGTCAGCGAGCAGTTCTTC.

The chain carries TRBV6-5 and TRBJ2-7, with D maybe TRBD1 (5 bases). Germline loops: CDR1 MNHEY, CDR2 SVGAGI. Trimming pared 2 bases from V and 3 bases from J, leaving 17 bases between. The CDR3 loop spans 16 amino acids. The CDR3 loop reads CASSYVPGIPSYEQYF. The CDR3 DNA is TGTGCCAGCAGTTACGTCCCAGGGATCCCTAGCTACGAGCAGTACTTC.

This chain connects TRBV11-2 to TRBJ1-2, with 9 bases that match TRBD1. CDR1 and CDR2 from the germline V gene are SGHAT and FQNNGV. V gave up 5 bases and J gave up 8 bases; unmatched junction bases: 12. This CDR3 is 15 amino acids long. The CDR3 sequence: CASSVNPGTGSGYTF. The CDR3 DNA sequence: TGTGCCAGCAGCGTGAACCCCGGGACAGGGTCCGGCTACACCTTC.

This clone was recorded only once. The chain uses TRBV11-2 and TRBJ2-2; D is possibly TRBD2 (6 bases). With 8 bases removed from V and 1 base from J, the gap between germline ends came to 20 bases. Germline lookup yields CDR1 SGHAT and CDR2 FQNNGV. CDR3 length: 17 residues. CDR3 DNA sequence: TGTGCCAGCCCATTATGGAATGGGACTTTGAACACCGGGGAGCTGTTTTTT. It specifies CASPLWNGTLNTGELFF.

The rearrangement uses TRBV6-5 and TRBJ1-1; D gene ambiguous. The V gene's germline CDR1 is MNHEY and CDR2 SVGAGI. Trimming left V 0 bases short and J 1 base short, with 6 bases between. This CDR3 comprises 14 residues. The CDR3 sequence is CASSYSRANTEAFF. CDR3 nucleotides: TGTGCCAGCAGTTACTCGCGGGCGAACACTGAAGCTTTCTTT.

This clone came up once. CDR3 amino acids: CATSRGQGHYEQYF. In nucleotides, the CDR3 is TGTGCCACCAGCAGAGGACAGGGACACTACGAGCAGTACTTC. The chain links TRBV15 to TRBJ2-7; the match to TRBD1 covers 7 bases. CDR1 LNHNV and CDR2 YYDKDF come from the germline V gene (reference sequence). The trim removed 1 base at V and 3 bases at J, leaving 3 bases unmatched. The CDR3 consists of 14 residues.

V is TRBV9 and J is TRBJ1-6, with a weak D call TRBD1 (6 bases). Trimming left V 4 bases short and J 7 bases short, with 15 bases between. CDR3 length: 15 amino acids. Germline V gene data show CDR1 as SGDLS and CDR2 as YYNGEE. The DNA for the CDR3 is TGTGCCAGCAGCCGTAACAGGGTGGCGAATTCACCCCTCCACTTT. This translates into CASSRNRVANSPLHF.

The chain links TRBV9 to TRBJ1-5; the match to TRBD1 covers 7 bases. The CDR3 has 15 amino acids. V gave up 4 bases and J gave up 4 bases; unmatched junction bases: 8. Germline CDR1 and CDR2: SGDLS and YYNGEE. CDR3 in DNA: TGTGCCAGCAGCCCAGGGACAGCTTCTAATCAGCCCCAGCATTTT. Encoded protein: CASSPGTASNQPQHF.

V gene TRBV29-1 combines with J gene TRBJ2-1; 9 bases are a match to TRBD1. CDR3 length: 13 amino acids. The J segment lost 6 bases and the V segment lost 8 bases, leaving 8 bases of the junction unmatched. CDR1 and CDR2 from the germline V gene are SQVTM and ANQGSEA. The CDR3 protein is CSSGQGPGNEQFF. The DNA for the CDR3 is TGCAGCTCTGGACAGGGGCCGGGCAATGAGCAGTTCTTC.

The chain carries TRBV10-3 and TRBJ2-6; tentatively, D is TRBD1 (8 bases). The CDR3 is made up of 19 amino acids. Trimming shortened V by 5 bases and J by 1 base, and 21 bases separated the two germline ends. Germline loops: CDR1 ENHRY, CDR2 SYGVKD. CDR3 sequence: CAISLPGGTGQSGANVLTF. In DNA, the CDR3 is TGTGCCATCAGTCTACCCGGGGGGACAGGCCAATCTGGGGCCAACGTCCTGACTTTC.

CDR3: CASSLSPRPGSGLSTDTQYF. In nucleotides, the CDR3 is TGTGCCAGCAGTTTATCGCCGCGGCCTGGTAGCGGGCTAAGCACAGATACGCAGTATTTT. The chain links TRBV27 to TRBJ2-3; TRBD2 matches 7 bases. The CDR3 extends over 20 amino acids. Unmatched junction bases numbered 15, after V lost 0 bases and J lost 0 bases. The germline gives CDR1 MNHEY, CDR2 SMNVEV (reference sequence).

The rearrangement uses TRBV9 and TRBJ2-2; TRBD2 might be the D (6 bases). CDR1 SGDLS and CDR2 YYNGEE come from the germline V gene. The CDR3 sequence is 14 residues long. Trimming removed 2 bases from V and 5 bases from J, with 10 bases in between. CDR3 nucleotides: TGTGCCAGCAGCGTGGGCGGGGTAACCGGGGAGCTGTTTTTT. Its translation: CASSVGGVTGELFF.

This sequence joins TRBV5-6 and TRBJ1-2, with TRBD1 matching over 7 bases. This CDR3 is built from 14 residues. Germline CDR1 reads SGHDT; CDR2 reads YYEEEE. V lost 1 base, J lost 5 bases, and 5 bases stayed unmatched. CDR3 in DNA: TGTGCCAGCAGCTTGCACAGGGGTTATTATGGCTACACCTTC. It encodes CASSLHRGYYGYTF.

The CDR3 is CASSPDRVYEQYF. For the CDR3, the DNA is TGCGCCAGCAGCCCGGACAGGGTCTACGAGCAGTACTTC. The genes are TRBV5-1 and TRBJ2-7; 8 bases are shared with TRBD1. CDR3 length equals 13 residues. From germline, CDR1 is SGHRS and CDR2 YFSETQ. V lost 4 bases and J lost 3; bases outside the gene matches: 3.

This chain joins TRBV4-3 and TRBJ2-3; 8 positions match TRBD2. CDR3 size: 16 residues. V shed 2 bases and J 3 bases; nucleotides not matched to a gene: 7. Looked up from germline, CDR1 is LGHNA and CDR2 is YSLEER. This CDR3 reads CASSQKLGGGTDTQYF. The CDR3 region has the DNA TGCGCCAGCAGCCAAAAACTCGGGGGGGGAACAGATACGCAGTATTTT.

The V and J genes are TRBV2 and TRBJ2-3, with 7 bases that match TRBD2. The ends lost 8 bases at V and 6 bases at J; junction bases unmatched: 5. The CDR3 spans 12 residues. Germline values: CDR1 SNHLY, CDR2 FYNNEI. The CDR3 loop reads CASAGVGDTQYF. CDR3 nucleotide sequence: TGTGCCAGCGCGGGAGTTGGGGATACGCAGTATTTT. Combining the CDR3 with reference TRBV2 and TRBJ2-3 gives the whole variable domain EPEVTQTPSHQVTQMGQEVILRCVPISNHLYFYWYRQILGQKVEFLVSFYNNEISEKSEIFDDQFSVERPDGSNFTLKIRSTKLEDSAMYFCASAGVGDTQYFGPGTRLTVL.

The gene calls are TRBV15 and TRBJ2-3, with D hard to call. CDR3 length: 14 amino acids. Germline CDR1 reads LNHNV; CDR2 reads YYDKDF (reference sequence). With 3 bases removed from V and 0 bases from J, the gap between germline ends came to 7 bases. This CDR3 is CATSRRTSTDTQYF. CDR3 in DNA: TGTGCCACCAGCAGGCGTACTAGCACAGATACGCAGTATTTT.

The V gene is TRBV7-9, the J gene TRBJ1-4, with 7 bases lining up with TRBD1. The junction had 4 bases not matched to a gene; V was cut back by 3 bases and J by 3 bases. Germline-derived CDR1 and CDR2 are SEHNR and FQNEAQ (reference sequence). The CDR3 loop spans 15 amino acids. CDR3 in amino acids: CASSLTGWANEKLFF. DNA of the CDR3: TGTGCCAGCAGCTTGACAGGGTGGGCTAATGAAAAACTGTTTTTT.